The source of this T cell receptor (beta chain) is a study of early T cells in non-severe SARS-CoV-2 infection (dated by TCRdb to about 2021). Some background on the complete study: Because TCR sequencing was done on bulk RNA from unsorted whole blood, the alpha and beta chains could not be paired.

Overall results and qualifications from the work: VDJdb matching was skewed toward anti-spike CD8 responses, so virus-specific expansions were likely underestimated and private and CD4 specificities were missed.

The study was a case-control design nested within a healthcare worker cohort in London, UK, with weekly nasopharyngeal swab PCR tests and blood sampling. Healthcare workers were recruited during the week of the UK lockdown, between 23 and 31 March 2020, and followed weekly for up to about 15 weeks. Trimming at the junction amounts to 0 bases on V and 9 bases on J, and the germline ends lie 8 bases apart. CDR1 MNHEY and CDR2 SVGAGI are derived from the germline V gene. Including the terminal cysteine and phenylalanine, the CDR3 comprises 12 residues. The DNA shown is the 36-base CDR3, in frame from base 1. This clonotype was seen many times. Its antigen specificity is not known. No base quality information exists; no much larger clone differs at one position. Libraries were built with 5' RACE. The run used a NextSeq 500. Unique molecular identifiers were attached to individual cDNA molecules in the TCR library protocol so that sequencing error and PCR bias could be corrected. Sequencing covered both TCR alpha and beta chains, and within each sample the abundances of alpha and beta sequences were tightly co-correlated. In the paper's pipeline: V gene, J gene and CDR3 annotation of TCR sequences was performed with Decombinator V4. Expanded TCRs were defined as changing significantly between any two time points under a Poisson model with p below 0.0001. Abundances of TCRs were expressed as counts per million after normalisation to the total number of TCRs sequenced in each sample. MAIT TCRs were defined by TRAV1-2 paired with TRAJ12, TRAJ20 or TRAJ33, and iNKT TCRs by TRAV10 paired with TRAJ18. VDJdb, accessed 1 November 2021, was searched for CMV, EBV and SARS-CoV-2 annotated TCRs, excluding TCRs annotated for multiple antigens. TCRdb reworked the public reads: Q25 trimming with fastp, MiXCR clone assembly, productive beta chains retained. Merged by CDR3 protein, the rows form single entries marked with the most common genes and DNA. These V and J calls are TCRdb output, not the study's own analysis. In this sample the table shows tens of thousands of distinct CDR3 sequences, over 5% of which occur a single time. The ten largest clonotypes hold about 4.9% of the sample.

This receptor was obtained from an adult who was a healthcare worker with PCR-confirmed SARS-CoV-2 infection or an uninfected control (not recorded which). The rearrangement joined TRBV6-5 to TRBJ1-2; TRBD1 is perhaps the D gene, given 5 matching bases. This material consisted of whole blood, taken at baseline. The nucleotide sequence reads TGTGCCAGCAGTTACTCGCAGGGACGCTACACCTTC. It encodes CASSYSQGRYTF.